The clone carrying this T cell receptor (beta chain) was observed at least ten times. Its antigen is not known. This record belongs to a study of T cells in Graves' hyperthyroidism and ophthalmopathy. Overall study findings and caveats: Ophthalmopathy was model-predicted a median roughly 6.5 months pre-onset. Within blood appeared most thyroid clonotypes that had expanded above 0.001.

Ophthalmopathy patients all had a Clinical Activity Score of at least 3, a NOSPECS grade of at least 4 and disease under 3 months old. Reasons for excluding patients were uncontrolled infection, other autoimmune disease, pregnancy or lactation. Amplification targeted TCR beta CDR3 regions from RNA transcripts. HTBI primers were employed in a first-round RT-PCR of the TCR CDR3. One entry per CDR3 protein results from TCRdb running MiXCR on the multiplex PCR reads. The data contain 400,000 to 500,000 distinct CDR3 sequences, 14% to 15% of them singletons. The ends lost 4 bases at V and 6 bases at J; junction bases unmatched: 7. The CDR3 is made up of 14 amino acids. CDR1 LNHDA and CDR2 SQIVND come from the germline V gene (reference sequence).

The chain carries TRBV19 and TRBJ2-5; 8 nucleotides agree with TRBD2. The TCR sequence derives from a man between 18 and 35 years old with Graves' ophthalmopathy. Material: blood. CDR3 in amino acids: CASSTRGAGKTQYF. DNA of the CDR3: TGTGCCAGTAGTACGCGGGGGGCCGGGAAGACCCAGTACTTC.